Shown below are 17 T cell receptor beta chains from a single sample sequenced in a study of T cells after somatic rescue of genetic block. TCRdb's copy holds only in-frame clones and misses some; the assay was immunoSEQ multiplex PCR. The sample holds 100,000 to 120,000 clones, just over 90% seen once. The specimen was peripheral blood mononuclear cells (PBMCs). The origin of the receptors is a young woman.

The rearrangement uses TRBV6-6 and TRBJ2-1, with D possibly matching TRBD1 (6 bases). V dropped 6 bases and J dropped 2 bases, with 14 bases sitting between them. The CDR3 runs 15 residues. Germline CDR1 is MNHNY and CDR2 is SVGAGI (reference sequence). Here the CDR3 reads CASSSGTNTYNEQFF. For the CDR3, the DNA is TGTGCCAGCAGCTCCGGGACAAATACCTACAATGAGCAGTTCTTC.

The gene calls are TRBV28 and TRBJ2-1; TRBD2 aligns across 8 bases. The ends lost 1 base at V and 4 bases at J; junction bases unmatched: 12. CDR1 MDHEN and CDR2 SYDVKM come from the germline V gene. This CDR3 is 18 amino acids long. The CDR3: CASSLFVGGGFSYNEQFF. In DNA form, the CDR3 reads TGTGCCAGCAGTTTATTCGTTGGCGGGGGGTTCAGTTACAATGAGCAGTTCTTC.

The chain is built from TRBV28 and TRBJ2-5; 8 positions agree with TRBD2. Germline trimming cut 6 bases from V and 2 bases from J; bases unmatched to any gene: 11. Germline CDR1 MDHEN, CDR2 SYDVKM. The CDR3 runs 16 residues. The CDR3 region has the DNA TGTGCCAGCAGCCCTTTTGGGACTAGTTATCAAGAGACCCAGTACTTC. Amino acid sequence: CASSPFGTSYQETQYF.

CDR3 in amino acids: CASSLTPPETQYF. The CDR3 region has the DNA TGTGCCAGCAGTTTGACACCGCCAGAGACCCAGTACTTC. This chain joins TRBV28 and TRBJ2-5; D gene ambiguous. Between the trimmed V and J ends, which lost 3 bases and 4 bases, there was a span of 9 bases. The CDR3 sequence is 13 residues long. The germline CDR1 and CDR2 sequences are MDHEN and SYDVKM.

This clone has more than one count but fewer than ten. This rearrangement joins TRBV19 to TRBJ1-2; D unclear. V lost 10 bases to trimming and J lost 8 bases, with 23 bases between them. CDR3 size: 14 residues. The germline gives CDR1 LNHDA, CDR2 SQIVND (reference sequence). CDR3 amino acids: CATSPGNALFGYTF. The CDR3 region has the DNA TGTGCCACCTCGCCTGGTAACGCGCTATTCGGCTACACCTTC. The entire variable domain, with the rest obtained from reference TRBV19 and TRBJ1-2, is as follows: DGGITQSPKYLFRKEGQNVTLSCEQNLNHDAMYWYRQDPGQGLRLIYYSQIVNDFQKGDIAEGYSVSREKKESFPLTVTSAQKNPTAFYLCATSPGNALFGYTFGSGTRLTVV.

The V call is TRBV9, the J call TRBJ2-5, with D unclear. V lost 2 bases and J lost 1, with 9 bases in between. Germline CDR1 reads SGDLS; CDR2 reads YYNGEE. The CDR3 is made up of 14 amino acids. CDR3 bases: TGTGCCAGCAGCGTCCCCGACCCCCAAGAGACCCAGTACTTC. The encoded protein is CASSVPDPQETQYF.

This clone has only one observation. This chain's CDR3 is CAWGSDMYEQFF. DNA of the CDR3: TGTGCCTGGGGGTCCGACATGTATGAGCAGTTCTTC. The J gene is TRBJ2-1, the V gene TRBV30; D unclear. Trimming removed 5 bases from V and 8 bases from J, with 13 bases in between. CDR1 and CDR2 from the germline V gene are GTSNPN and SVGIG (reference sequence). This CDR3 is built from 12 residues.

The rearrangement uses TRBV7-9 and TRBJ2-2, with 8 nucleotides matching TRBD1. The CDR3 consists of 15 residues. V was pared by 4 bases and J by 2 bases, with 3 bases of the junction left unmatched. From germline, CDR1 is SEHNR and CDR2 FQNEAQ (reference sequence). The CDR3 nucleotides are TGTGCCAGCAGCTCCAGGGGGCTAAACACCGGGGAGCTGTTTTTT. This sequence encodes CASSSRGLNTGELFF.

V gene TRBV7-9 combines with J gene TRBJ2-7; unclear D gene. CDR1 and CDR2 from the germline V gene are SEHNR and FQNEAQ (reference sequence). The V end was cut by 5 bases, the J end by 2 bases, with 13 bases between. The CDR3 has 14 residues. CDR3 nucleotides: TGTGCCAGCAGCAGCCCCGTGAGAGCCTACGAGCAGTACTTC. Translated: CASSSPVRAYEQYF.

This clone has just one count. V usage is TRBV4-3 and J usage is TRBJ1-4; 9 bases align to TRBD1. From germline, CDR1 is LGHNA and CDR2 YSLEER. There are 15 residues in the CDR3. After removal of 1 base from V and 8 bases from J, the junction contained 5 bases not matched to a gene. The CDR3, as DNA: TGCGCCAGCAGCCAAGGGGACAGGGATTACGAAAAACTGTTTTTT. This codes for CASSQGDRDYEKLFF.

The J gene is TRBJ2-2, the V gene TRBV6-4; perhaps D is TRBD1 or TRBD2 (6 bases each). CDR1 and CDR2 from the germline V gene are MRHNA and SNTAGT. V was trimmed by 0 bases and J by 6 bases, leaving 14 bases between them. This CDR3 has 16 amino acids. CDR3 nucleotides: TGTGCCAGCAGTGACTCCGGAGCGGAGGGGGCCGGGGAGCTGTTTTTT. Its protein product is CASSDSGAEGAGELFF.

This clone has more than one count but fewer than ten. The chain is built from TRBV9 and TRBJ1-2; TRBD1 is a possible D gene (6 bases). From germline, CDR1 is SGDLS and CDR2 YYNGEE. V dropped 1 base and J dropped 6 bases, with 16 bases sitting between them. CDR3 length equals 15 residues. CDR3 residues: CASSVTGKPTHGYTF. Written as DNA, the CDR3 is TGTGCCAGCAGCGTAACAGGGAAGCCTACCCATGGCTACACCTTC.

The gene calls are TRBV19 and TRBJ1-2; tentatively, D is TRBD1 (5 bases). CDR3 length: 13 amino acids. V shed 6 bases and J shed 5 bases, with 13 bases lying between them. Germline V gives CDR1 LNHDA, CDR2 SQIVND (reference sequence). The CDR3 here is CASSDARGYGYTF. CDR3 nucleotide sequence: TGTGCCAGTAGCGACGCAAGGGGTTATGGCTACACCTTC.

This clone was detected only once. This chain connects TRBV5-5 to TRBJ1-4, with no clear D. V lost 4 bases, J lost 5 bases, and 12 bases lay in between. CDR3 size: 14 residues. CDR1 and CDR2 from the germline V gene are SGHKS and YYEKEE (reference sequence). In DNA, the CDR3 is TGTGCCAGCAGCCCCGGGTGGTCGAATGAAAAACTGTTTTTT. This gives the protein CASSPGWSNEKLFF.

The V and J genes are TRBV30 and TRBJ1-6; 7 bases map to TRBD1. Germline V CDR1 and CDR2: GTSNPN, SVGIG (reference sequence). This CDR3 has 15 residues. V trimming: 0 bases; J trimming: 7 bases; junction bases outside the gene matches: 6. CDR3 residues: CAWSVQGQWNSPLHF. CDR3 coding DNA: TGTGCCTGGAGTGTACAGGGACAGTGGAATTCACCCCTCCACTTT.

The chain couples TRBV5-1 to TRBJ2-2; possibly TRBD1 for D (5 bases). The V end was cut by 3 bases, the J end by 4 bases, with 10 bases between. Germline assignment: CDR1 SGHRS and CDR2 YFSETQ. This CDR3 contains 14 residues. In DNA, the CDR3 is TGCGCCAGCAGCTCCAGGGTTGCCACCGGGGAGCTGTTTTTT. Its protein is CASSSRVATGELFF.

The rearrangement uses TRBV11-1 and TRBJ2-1, with D possibly being TRBD1 (5 bases). There are 12 residues in the CDR3. Trimming left V 5 bases short and J 5 bases short, with 7 bases between. The germline gives CDR1 SGHAT, CDR2 FQDESV (reference sequence). The CDR3 region has the DNA TGTGCCAGCAGCGTCAGGGACAATGAGCAGTTCTTC. It encodes CASSVRDNEQFF.